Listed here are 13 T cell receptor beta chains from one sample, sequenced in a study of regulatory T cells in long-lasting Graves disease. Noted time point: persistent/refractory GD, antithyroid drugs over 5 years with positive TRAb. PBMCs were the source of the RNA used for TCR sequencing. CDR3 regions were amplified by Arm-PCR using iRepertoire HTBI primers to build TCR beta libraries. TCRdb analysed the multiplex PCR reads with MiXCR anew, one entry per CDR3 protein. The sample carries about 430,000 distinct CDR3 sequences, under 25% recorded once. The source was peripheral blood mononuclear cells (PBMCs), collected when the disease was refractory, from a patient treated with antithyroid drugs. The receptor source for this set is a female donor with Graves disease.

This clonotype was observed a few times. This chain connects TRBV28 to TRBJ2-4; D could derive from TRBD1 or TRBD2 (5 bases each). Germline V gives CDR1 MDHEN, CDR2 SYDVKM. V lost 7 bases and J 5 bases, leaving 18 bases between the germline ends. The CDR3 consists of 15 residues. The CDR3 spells CASTPLVRDENIQYF. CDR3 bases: TGTGCCAGCACCCCCCTTGTACGGGACGAAAACATTCAGTACTTC.

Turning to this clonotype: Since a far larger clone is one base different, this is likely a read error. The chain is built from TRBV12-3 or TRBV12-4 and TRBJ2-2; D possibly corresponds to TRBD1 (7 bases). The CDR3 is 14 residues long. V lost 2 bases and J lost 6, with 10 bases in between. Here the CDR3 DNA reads TGTGCCAGCAGTTTATTCAGGGGGGCCGGGGAGCTGTTTTTT. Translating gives CASSLFRGAGELFF.

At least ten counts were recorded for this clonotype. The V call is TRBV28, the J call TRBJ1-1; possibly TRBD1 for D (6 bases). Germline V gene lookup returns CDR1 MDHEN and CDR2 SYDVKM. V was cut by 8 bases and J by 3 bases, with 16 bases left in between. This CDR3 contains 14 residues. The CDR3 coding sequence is TGTGCCAGCGGGGGCGAGGTTATCGACACTGAAGCTTTCTTT. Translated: CASGGEVIDTEAFF.

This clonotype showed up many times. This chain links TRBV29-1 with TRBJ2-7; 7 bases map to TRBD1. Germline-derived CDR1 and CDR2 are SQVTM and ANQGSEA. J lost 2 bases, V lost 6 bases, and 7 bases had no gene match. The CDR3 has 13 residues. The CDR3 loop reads CSVSDREPYEQYF. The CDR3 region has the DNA TGCAGCGTGTCCGACAGGGAGCCCTACGAGCAGTACTTC.

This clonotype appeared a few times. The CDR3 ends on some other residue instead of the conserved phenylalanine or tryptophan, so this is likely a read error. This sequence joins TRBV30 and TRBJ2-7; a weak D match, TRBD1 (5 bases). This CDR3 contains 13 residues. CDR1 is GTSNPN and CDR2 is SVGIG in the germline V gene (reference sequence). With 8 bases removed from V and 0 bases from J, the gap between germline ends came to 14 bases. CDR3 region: CAGQPGHSYEQYL. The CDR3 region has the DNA TGTGCCGGACAACCTGGGCACTCCTACGAGCAGTACCTC.

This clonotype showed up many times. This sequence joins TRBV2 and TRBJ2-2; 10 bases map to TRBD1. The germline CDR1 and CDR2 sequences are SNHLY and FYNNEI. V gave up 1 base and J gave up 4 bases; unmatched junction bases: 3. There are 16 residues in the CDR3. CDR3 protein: CASSEETGGFTGELFF. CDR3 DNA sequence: TGTGCCAGCAGTGAAGAGACAGGGGGCTTCACCGGGGAGCTGTTTTTT.

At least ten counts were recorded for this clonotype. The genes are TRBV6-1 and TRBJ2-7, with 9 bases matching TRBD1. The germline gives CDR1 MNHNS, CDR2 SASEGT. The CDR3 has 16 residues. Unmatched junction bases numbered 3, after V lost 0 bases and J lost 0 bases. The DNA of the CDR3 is TGTGCCAGCAGTGAAGCCGGGACAGGGCTCTCCTACGAGCAGTACTTC. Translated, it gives CASSEAGTGLSYEQYF.

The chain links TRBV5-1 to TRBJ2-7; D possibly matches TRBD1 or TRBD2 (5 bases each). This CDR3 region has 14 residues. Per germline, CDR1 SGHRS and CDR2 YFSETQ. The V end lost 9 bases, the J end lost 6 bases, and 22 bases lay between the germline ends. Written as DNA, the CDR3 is TGCGCCACCCAACCGGGGACCACCGAGGGCGAGCAGTACTTC. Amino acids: CATQPGTTEGEQYF. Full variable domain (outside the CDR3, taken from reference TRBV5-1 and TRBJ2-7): KAGVTQTPRYLIKTRGQQVTLSCSPISGHRSVSWYQQTPGQGLQFLFEYFSETQRNKGNFPGRFSGRQFSNSRSEMNVSTLELGDSALYLCATQPGTTEGEQYFGPGTRLTVT.

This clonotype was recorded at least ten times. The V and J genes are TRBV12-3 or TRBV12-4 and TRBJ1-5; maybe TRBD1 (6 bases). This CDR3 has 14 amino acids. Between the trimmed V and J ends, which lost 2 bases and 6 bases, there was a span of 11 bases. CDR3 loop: CASSLTGGSQPQHF. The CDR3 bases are TGTGCCAGCAGTTTAACCGGGGGCTCTCAGCCCCAGCATTTT.

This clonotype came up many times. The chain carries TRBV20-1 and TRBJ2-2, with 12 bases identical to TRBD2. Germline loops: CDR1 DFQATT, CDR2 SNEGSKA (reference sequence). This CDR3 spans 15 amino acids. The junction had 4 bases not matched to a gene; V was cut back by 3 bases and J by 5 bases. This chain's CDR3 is CSARETSGRTGELFF. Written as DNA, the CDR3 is TGCAGTGCTAGGGAGACTAGCGGGAGAACCGGGGAGCTGTTTTTT.

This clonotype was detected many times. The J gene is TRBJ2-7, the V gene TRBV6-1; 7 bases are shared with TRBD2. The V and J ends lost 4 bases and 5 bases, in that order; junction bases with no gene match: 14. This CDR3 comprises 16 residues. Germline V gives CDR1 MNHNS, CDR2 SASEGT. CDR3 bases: TGTGCCAGCAGTGGAATTGAGGGAGGGAGGGATGACGAGCAGTACTTC. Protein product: CASSGIEGGRDDEQYF.

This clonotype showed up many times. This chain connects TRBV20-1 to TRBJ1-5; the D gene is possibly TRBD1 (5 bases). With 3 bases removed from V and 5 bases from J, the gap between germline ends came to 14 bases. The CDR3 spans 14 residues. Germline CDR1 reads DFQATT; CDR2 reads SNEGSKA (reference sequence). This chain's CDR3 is CSASYRDEYQPQHF. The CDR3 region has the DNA TGCAGTGCTAGCTACCGGGACGAATATCAGCCCCAGCATTTT.

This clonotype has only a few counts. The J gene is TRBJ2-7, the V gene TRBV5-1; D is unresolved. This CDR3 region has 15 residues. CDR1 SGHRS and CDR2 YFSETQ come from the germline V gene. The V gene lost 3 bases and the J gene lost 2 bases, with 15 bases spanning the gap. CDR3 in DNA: TGCGCCAGCAGCTCCCGGGCCCAAAGCCCCTACGAGCAGTACTTC. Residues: CASSSRAQSPYEQYF.